The 5 T cell receptor beta chains listed next were all sequenced from one sample in a study of regulatory T cells in long-lasting Graves disease. Time point meaning: persistent/refractory GD, antithyroid drugs over 5 years with positive TRAb. PBMC-extracted RNA yielded the TCR library. Library construction for TCR beta used iRepertoire HTBI primers and Arm-PCR of CDR3 regions. MiXCR was run by TCRdb on the multiplex PCR reads, yielding one entry per CDR3 protein. The table records roughly 500,000 distinct CDR3 sequences, 20% to 25% of them present only once. Sequenced here: peripheral blood mononuclear cells (PBMCs), sampled when the disease was refractory, from a patient treated with antithyroid drugs. These receptors were taken from a female donor with Graves disease.

This clonotype occurred many times. The chain is built from TRBV28 and TRBJ2-7; 12 positions agree with TRBD2. This CDR3 contains 15 residues. With 6 bases clipped from V and 4 bases from J, the junction kept 7 bases outside the gene matches. Germline V CDR1 and CDR2: MDHEN, SYDVKM. Written as DNA, the CDR3 is TGTGCCAGCAGGGGAGGACTAGCGGGGCGGTACGAGCAGTACTTC. This sequence encodes CASRGGLAGRYEQYF.

The chain joins TRBV10-3 to TRBJ1-3; 7 bases are a match to TRBD1. With 4 bases clipped from V and 0 bases from J, the junction kept 12 bases outside the gene matches. Germline values: CDR1 ENHRY, CDR2 SYGVKD. The CDR3 covers 18 residues. CDR3 loop: CAISALGQQDNSGNTIYF. DNA for the CDR3: TGTGCCATCAGTGCCTTGGGACAGCAAGACAACTCTGGAAACACCATATATTTT.

This clonotype is a singleton in its sample. CDR3 in amino acids: CASSPTGQGNLNEQFF. DNA of the CDR3: TGCGCCAGCAGCCCCACAGGGCAGGGTAACCTCAATGAGCAGTTCTTC. The chain uses TRBV5-1 and TRBJ2-1; the D gene is possibly TRBD1 (6 bases). Per germline, CDR1 SGHRS and CDR2 YFSETQ. The V gene lost 4 bases and the J gene lost 6 bases, with 20 bases spanning the gap. This CDR3 comprises 16 residues.

This clonotype was observed at least ten times. This rearrangement joins TRBV12-3 or TRBV12-4 to TRBJ2-7; D ambiguous. The CDR3 runs 16 residues. V was shortened by 3 bases and J by 2 bases, with 17 bases between the two germline ends. CDR3 sequence: CASSFGTLVPTYEQYF. CDR3 coding DNA: TGTGCCAGCAGTTTTGGCACCCTAGTACCCACCTACGAGCAGTACTTC.

This clonotype was detected only a few times. The chain links TRBV2 to TRBJ2-5; 7 bases fit TRBD1. The CDR3 is made up of 18 amino acids. Germline CDR1 and CDR2: SNHLY and FYNNEI. Unmatched junction bases numbered 16, after V lost 6 bases and J lost 0 bases. CDR3 residues: CASSHTGQLTDYQETQYF. The CDR3 coding sequence is TGTGCCAGCAGCCATACGGGACAGCTTACTGACTACCAAGAGACCCAGTACTTC. Full variable domain (missing parts from reference TRBV2 and TRBJ2-5): EPEVTQTPSHQVTQMGQEVILRCVPISNHLYFYWYRQILGQKVEFLVSFYNNEISEKSEIFDDQFSVERPDGSNFTLKIRSTKLEDSAMYFCASSHTGQLTDYQETQYFGPGTRLLVL.